A single sample gave rise to the 10 T cell receptor beta chains below, sequenced in a study of vaccination and CD4 T cells after COVID-19 (dated by TCRdb to between 2022 and 2023). Explained via the paper, the treatment or condition label denotes: roughly 10-day PBMC culture with coronavirus spike peptide pools or control peptides (ViraFEST assay). For these receptors, no antigen is known. Library prep was done by PCR. TCRdb names Illumina iSeq 100 as the instrument used. DNA from cultured CD4+ T cells underwent TCR sequencing with the Oncomine TCR Beta short-read assay at the Johns Hopkins FTIC core. Using fastp trimming at Q25 and MiXCR clonotype assembly, TCRdb reanalyzed the public sequencing data and kept in-frame beta chains. When rows share a CDR3 protein, they turn into one entry using the most common DNA and genes. Across this sample there are about 10,000 distinct CDR3 sequences, with 20% to 30% seen only once. About 45% of the sample rests with the top ten.

The material was CD4+ T cells from blood, cultured in vitro, obtained before SARS-CoV-2 vaccination. Source of these receptors: a human donor who received a COVID-19 vaccine.

There are a few counts of this clonotype. This chain connects TRBV7-8 to TRBJ2-5; 16 bases match TRBD2. V dropped 5 bases and J dropped 7; count of bases not matched to a gene: 10. The V gene's germline CDR1 is SGHVS and CDR2 FQNEAQ. The CDR3 sequence is 17 residues long. Here the CDR3 reads CASSMGLAGGPLGTQYF. CDR3 DNA: TGTGCCAGCAGCATGGGACTAGCGGGGGGGCCTCTGGGGACCCAGTACTTC.

This sequence joins TRBV6-5 and TRBJ2-2; D not resolved. This CDR3 region has 17 residues. Germline values: CDR1 MNHEY, CDR2 SVGAGI. Trimming left V 0 bases short and J 1 base short, with 12 bases between. The DNA for the CDR3 is TGTGCCAGCAGTTACTCGATCCCCGTCTTGAACACCGGGGAGCTGTTTTTT. As protein: CASSYSIPVLNTGELFF.

This clonotype was detected only a few times. The J gene is TRBJ1-1, the V gene TRBV14; possibly TRBD1 for D (6 bases). Looked up from germline, CDR1 is SGHDN and CDR2 is FVKESK. This CDR3 region has 16 residues. V shed 0 bases and J shed 10 bases, with 21 bases lying between them. The CDR3 here is CASSQDWGGRGVGAFF. The DNA of the CDR3 is TGTGCCAGCAGCCAAGATTGGGGGGGGCGAGGTGTGGGAGCTTTCTTT.

This clonotype was seen more than once but under ten times. The chain carries TRBV15 and TRBJ2-3; either TRBD1 or TRBD2 may fit D (5 bases each). CDR3 size: 15 residues. V dropped 3 bases and J dropped 1 base, with 11 bases sitting between them. In germline, CDR1 is LNHNV, CDR2 YYDKDF (reference sequence). The chain's CDR3 is CATSSKGRRTDTQYF. The CDR3 DNA follows: TGTGCCACCAGCAGTAAGGGACGACGCACAGATACGCAGTATTTT.

This clonotype has only a few counts. The rearrangement joins TRBV10-3 to TRBJ1-1; no clear D gene. Trimming shortened V by 11 bases and J by 12 bases, and 19 bases separated the two germline ends. The CDR3 loop spans 11 amino acids. Germline V gene lookup returns CDR1 ENHRY and CDR2 SYGVKD. CDR3 in amino acids: CASQLNTETFF. CDR3 nucleotides: TGTGCCTCACAGTTAAACACTGAGACTTTCTTT.

This clonotype was picked up a small number of times. V usage is TRBV21-1 and J usage is TRBJ2-7; the DNA was not used to check the table's D call, TRBD2. TRBV21-1 is classified as a pseudogene. This CDR3 has 19 amino acids. CDR3 region: CASSKGGLAGDSDRYEQYF. Written as DNA, the CDR3 is TGTGCCAGCAGCAAAGGGGGACTAGCGGGGGATTCTGATCGCTACGAGCAGTACTTC.

This sequence joins TRBV25-1 and TRBJ2-1; 8 bases fit TRBD1. The CDR3 totals 15 residues. Germline V CDR1 and CDR2: MGHDK, SYGVNS. J lost 2 bases, V lost 2 bases, and 2 bases had no gene match. The CDR3 here is CASSETGGTYNEQFF. CDR3 nucleotide sequence: TGTGCCAGCAGTGAAACAGGGGGAACCTACAATGAGCAGTTCTTC.

The rearrangement links TRBV12-3 or TRBV12-4 to TRBJ1-5; 8 nucleotides agree with TRBD1. The CDR3 length is 14 residues. Losses at the gene ends were 6 bases for V and 4 bases for J; bases not matched to a gene: 5. The CDR3 here is CASRPGQGNQPQHF. The DNA for the CDR3 is TGTGCCAGCAGACCCGGACAGGGAAATCAGCCCCAGCATTTT.

The chain employs TRBV20-1 and TRBJ2-5; 8 nucleotides agree with TRBD1. V lost 3 bases and J lost 5; bases outside the gene matches: 17. CDR3 length: 17 residues. Looked up from germline, CDR1 is DFQATT and CDR2 is SNEGSKA (reference sequence). For the CDR3, the DNA is TGCAGTGCTAGTCCGATACCAGGACAGGGACTTGGCGAGACCCAGTACTTC. It yields the protein CSASPIPGQGLGETQYF.

This clonotype has only a few counts. The CDR3 reads CASSNPTEGRTQYF. Written as DNA, the CDR3 is TGTGCCAGCAGTAACCCCACTGAGGGTAGGACCCAGTACTTC. This chain uses TRBV2 with TRBJ2-5, with TRBD2 as a possible D gene (5 bases). V was pared by 5 bases and J by 7 bases, with 17 bases between. The germline V gene has CDR1 SNHLY and CDR2 FYNNEI. This CDR3 has 14 residues. The complete variable domain, with remaining parts taken from reference TRBV2 and TRBJ2-5, reads EPEVTQTPSHQVTQMGQEVILRCVPISNHLYFYWYRQILGQKVEFLVSFYNNEISEKSEIFDDQFSVERPDGSNFTLKIRSTKLEDSAMYFCASSNPTEGRTQYFGPGTRLLVL.